The 31 T cell receptor beta chains in this list originate from one sample, sequenced in a study of T-cell memory formation after mild COVID-19. Each CDR3 protein is one row after TCRdb ran MiXCR on the 5' RACE reads. This table has approximately 450,000 distinct CDR3 sequences, about 20% appearing once. Sample: PBMCs or a T cell subset sorted from them (not recorded which). These receptors originate from an adult woman who had mild COVID-19 (a few samples of this study predate the infection). Cell type and time point are not known.

The gene calls are TRBV29-1 and TRBJ2-7, with 7 positions matching TRBD2. Germline V gives CDR1 SQVTM, CDR2 ANQGSEA. J gave up 1 base and V 4 bases, and 10 bases lay outside the gene matches. CDR3 length: 15 amino acids. CDR3 sequence reads: CSVGGGEAASYEQYF. CDR3 in DNA: TGCAGCGTTGGGGGGGGTGAGGCCGCGTCCTACGAGCAGTACTTC.

This clonotype was observed a few times. The chain links TRBV4-1 to TRBJ2-2; the match to TRBD2 covers 7 bases. Germline V gene sequence: CDR1 MGHRA, CDR2 YSYEKL. The J segment lost 4 bases and the V segment lost 3 bases, leaving 8 bases of the junction unmatched. The CDR3 has 16 amino acids. The CDR3 protein is CASSQMGGRATGELFF. The CDR3 coding sequence is TGCGCCAGCAGCCAGATGGGCGGGAGAGCCACCGGGGAGCTGTTTTTT.

This clonotype was picked up a small number of times. V and J are TRBV7-9 and TRBJ2-3, with D possibly being TRBD2 (6 bases). Germline V gives CDR1 SEHNR, CDR2 FQNEAQ (reference sequence). Trimming stripped 5 bases from V and 3 bases from J, with 15 bases between. The CDR3 is 15 amino acids. The CDR3 DNA follows: TGTGCCAGCAGCGGTAGTTTACGGGGGACAGATACGCAGTATTTT. It yields the protein CASSGSLRGTDTQYF.

The chain links TRBV7-9 to TRBJ2-6, with TRBD1 matching over 12 bases. With 5 bases clipped from V and 0 bases from J, the junction kept 8 bases outside the gene matches. The CDR3 length is 19 residues. CDR1 and CDR2 (germline): SEHNR, FQNEAQ (reference sequence). CDR3 bases: TGTGCCAGCAGCGCCGCCGGGACAGGGGGCCTCTCTGGGGCCAACGTCCTGACTTTC. This codes for CASSAAGTGGLSGANVLTF.

This clonotype was found a few times. V usage is TRBV3-1 and J usage is TRBJ2-3, with TRBD2 identical over 10 bases. CDR3 size: 15 residues. Germline assignment: CDR1 LGHDT and CDR2 YNNKEL (reference sequence). V was pared by 2 bases and J by 7 bases, with 6 bases of the junction left unmatched. The CDR3 DNA is TGTGCCAGCAGCCAAATTCGTAGCGGGGGGCATACGCAGTATTTT. Its translation: CASSQIRSGGHTQYF.

This clonotype was observed many times. V is TRBV6-1 and J is TRBJ1-5; D possibly corresponds to TRBD1 (5 bases). Trimming removed 4 bases from V and 1 base from J, with 14 bases in between. The CDR3 runs 16 residues. CDR1 and CDR2 from the germline V gene are MNHNS and SASEGT. CDR3 in amino acids: CASSGGSGASNQPQHF. In DNA form, the CDR3 reads TGTGCCAGCAGTGGTGGTAGCGGGGCAAGCAATCAGCCCCAGCATTTT.

V is TRBV12-3 or TRBV12-4 and J is TRBJ2-2, with 9 bases fitting TRBD2. The CDR3 length is 15 residues. V dropped 4 bases and J dropped 5; count of bases not matched to a gene: 5. Here the CDR3 DNA reads TGTGCCAGCAGTTCTAGCGGGGCGGGAACCGGGGAGCTGTTTTTT. This encodes CASSSSGAGTGELFF.

The V call is TRBV4-3, the J call TRBJ1-2; unclear D gene. Germline V gives CDR1 LGHNA, CDR2 YSLEER. The CDR3 runs 12 residues. V was clipped by 1 base and J by 10 bases, with 10 bases between them. CDR3 coding DNA: TGCGCCAGCAGCCAAGGGAATCTGGACTACACCTTC. It is translated as CASSQGNLDYTF.

The rearrangement joins TRBV6-5 to TRBJ2-7, with D possibly TRBD2 on 6 matching bases. The CDR3 is made up of 17 amino acids. Trimming left V 0 bases short and J 3 bases short, with 18 bases between. CDR1 is MNHEY, CDR2 SVGAGI, per germline. The CDR3 loop is CASSYSGRGMRGYEQYF. Here the CDR3 DNA reads TGTGCCAGCAGTTACTCAGGACGGGGTATGCGGGGCTACGAGCAGTACTTC.

The gene calls are TRBV2 and TRBJ2-2; TRBD2 matches at 8 bases. This CDR3 comprises 14 residues. Germline V gene sequence: CDR1 SNHLY, CDR2 FYNNEI. Germline trimming cut 5 bases from V and 3 bases from J; bases unmatched to any gene: 2. CDR3 sequence (DNA): TGTGCCAGCAGTCGGACTAGCTACACCGGGGAGCTGTTTTTT. It translates to CASSRTSYTGELFF.

The gene calls are TRBV6-5 and TRBJ2-3; 10 bases map to TRBD1. This CDR3 has 16 residues. Germline values: CDR1 MNHEY, CDR2 SVGAGI. V lost 2 bases, J lost 0 bases, and 2 bases stayed unmatched. The DNA for the CDR3 is TGTGCCAGCAGTTACGGGACAGGGGTTAGCACAGATACGCAGTATTTT. Translated: CASSYGTGVSTDTQYF.

A few counts support this clonotype. V usage is TRBV5-1 and J usage is TRBJ1-1, with a tentative D call TRBD1 (5 bases). The CDR3 spans 14 residues. CDR1 SGHRS and CDR2 YFSETQ come from the germline V gene. V was trimmed by 4 bases and J by 1 base, leaving 11 bases between them. The CDR3 is CASSGSQGNTEAFF. For the CDR3, the DNA is TGCGCCAGCAGCGGCTCTCAGGGGAACACTGAAGCTTTCTTT.

This clonotype was picked up a small number of times. The chain links TRBV20-1 to TRBJ2-6, with TRBD1 as a possible D gene (6 bases). Germline CDR1 DFQATT, CDR2 SNEGSKA (reference sequence). The length of the CDR3 is 15 residues. Trimming left V 5 bases short and J 0 bases short, with 11 bases between. The CDR3, as DNA: TGCAGTGCTTCCACAGGGACCTCTGGGGCCAACGTCCTGACTTTC. Its translation is CSASTGTSGANVLTF.

This clonotype was counted only a few times. The J gene is TRBJ2-1, the V gene TRBV7-6; TRBD2 aligns across 12 bases. V shed 5 bases, J shed 4 bases, and the junction held 6 bases outside the gene matches. Germline V gives CDR1 SGHVS, CDR2 FNYEAQ. CDR3 length equals 16 residues. CDR3 protein: CASSPTSGGRYNEQFF. In DNA, the CDR3 is TGTGCCAGCAGCCCTACTAGCGGGGGGCGTTACAATGAGCAGTTCTTC. Using reference TRBV7-6 and TRBJ2-1 for the parts outside the CDR3, the full variable domain is GAGVSQSPRYKVTKRGQDVALRCDPISGHVSLYWYRQALGQGPEFLTYFNYEAQQDKSGLPNDRFSAERPEGSISTLTIQRTEQRDSAMYRCASSPTSGGRYNEQFFGPGTRLTVL.

This clonotype was seen a handful of times. The chain links TRBV29-1 to TRBJ1-1; possible D gene TRBD1, 6 bases. Per germline, CDR1 SQVTM and CDR2 ANQGSEA. V shed 2 bases and J shed 5 bases, with 15 bases lying between them. The CDR3 contains 14 residues. CDR3 sequence: CSVELLGGGTEAFF. Written as DNA, the CDR3 is TGCAGCGTTGAACTATTAGGGGGTGGTACTGAAGCTTTCTTT.

The V call is TRBV24-1, the J call TRBJ2-2, with 9 nucleotides matching TRBD1. CDR1 is KGHDR and CDR2 is SFDVKD in the germline V gene. J gave up 1 base and V 4 bases, and 6 bases lay outside the gene matches. The CDR3 runs 17 residues. DNA of the CDR3: TGTGCCACCAGTGAGCCGTCGGGACAGGGGAACACCGGGGAGCTGTTTTTT. Protein: CATSEPSGQGNTGELFF.

This clonotype appeared a few times. This chain joins TRBV18 and TRBJ2-5, with a tentative D call TRBD1 (5 bases). Germline-derived CDR1 and CDR2 are KGHSH and LQKENI. The V end lost 2 bases, the J end lost 5 bases, and 15 bases lay between the germline ends. This CDR3 contains 15 residues. DNA of the CDR3: TGTGCCAGCTCACCAATACCAGGGATTGGGGAGACCCAGTACTTC. It specifies CASSPIPGIGETQYF. Full variable domain (missing parts from reference TRBV18 and TRBJ2-5): NAGVMQNPRHLVRRRGQEARLRCSPMKGHSHVYWYRQLPEEGLKFMVYLQKENIIDESGMPKERFSAEFPKEGPSILRIQQVVRGDSAAYFCASSPIPGIGETQYFGPGTRLLVL.

This chain links TRBV3-1 with TRBJ1-1; the D is unclear. The germline V and J ends were trimmed by 5 bases and 0 bases, with 16 bases remaining between them. Germline-derived CDR1 and CDR2 are LGHDT and YNNKEL (reference sequence). This CDR3 has 16 residues. Here the CDR3 reads CASSENLTPLNTEAFF. CDR3 nucleotides: TGTGCCAGCAGCGAGAATCTAACCCCGTTGAACACTGAAGCTTTCTTT.

This clonotype turned up a few times. The rearrangement uses TRBV23-1 and TRBJ2-2, with 9 bases matching TRBD1. TRBV23-1 counts as an open reading frame of uncertain function. V shed 7 bases and J 3 bases; nucleotides not matched to a gene: 3. CDR3 length: 14 amino acids. DNA of the CDR3: TGCGCCAGCAACCGGGACAGGGACACCGGGGAGCTGTTTTTT. Protein: CASNRDRDTGELFF.

This clonotype was counted a few times. CDR3 DNA sequence: TGCGCCAGCAGCCTGGAGTTAGCGGGGAACACCGGGGAGCTGTTTTTT. Translation gives CASSLELAGNTGELFF. The gene calls are TRBV4-3 and TRBJ2-2; 7 nucleotides match TRBD2. CDR1 LGHNA and CDR2 YSLEER come from the germline V gene. This CDR3 contains 16 residues. The trim removed 4 bases at V and 1 base at J, leaving 6 bases unmatched.

V and J are TRBV7-6 and TRBJ1-2; no definite D call. V lost 5 bases to trimming and J lost 5 bases, with 15 bases between them. The CDR3 has 14 residues. Germline CDR1 SGHVS, CDR2 FNYEAQ. The CDR3 nucleotides are TGTGCCAGCAGCCCCCTATTGGGCGAATATGGCTACACCTTC. As protein: CASSPLLGEYGYTF.

V and J are TRBV9 and TRBJ2-2; D gene ambiguous. Trimming took 0 bases from V and 6 from J, leaving 9 bases between them. CDR3 length: 14 amino acids. Germline lookup yields CDR1 SGDLS and CDR2 YYNGEE. Here the CDR3 reads CASSVGLGPGELFF. In DNA form, the CDR3 reads TGTGCCAGCAGCGTAGGGTTAGGGCCCGGGGAGCTGTTTTTT.

This clonotype showed up many times. The rearrangement uses TRBV12-3 or TRBV12-4 and TRBJ1-2, with 8 bases fitting TRBD1. V dropped 8 bases and J dropped 5; count of bases not matched to a gene: 7. This CDR3 is built from 13 residues. CDR3 coding DNA: TGTGCCAGCTCACCGGACAGGGTATATGGCTACACCTTC. This codes for CASSPDRVYGYTF.

This clonotype showed up just a few times. The CDR3 bases are TGTGCCAGCAGCGCCGACGAAACAGGGGGATATACGGATCAGCCCCAGCATTTT. Amino acid sequence: CASSADETGGYTDQPQHF. The chain recombines TRBV9 with TRBJ1-5; TRBD1 matches at 8 bases. Per germline, CDR1 SGDLS and CDR2 YYNGEE. The CDR3 totals 18 residues. V trimming: 3 bases; J trimming: 5 bases; junction bases outside the gene matches: 16.

The chain links TRBV5-6 to TRBJ2-5; D not certain. V was shortened by 4 bases and J by 0 bases, with 7 bases between the two germline ends. CDR1 is SGHDT and CDR2 is YYEEEE in the germline V gene. The CDR3 totals 13 residues. DNA for the CDR3: TGTGCCAGCAGCGGCAGGTACCAAGAGACCCAGTACTTC. Protein sequence: CASSGRYQETQYF.

This clonotype was detected a few times. The chain joins TRBV12-3 or TRBV12-4 to TRBJ2-1, with D perhaps being TRBD1 or TRBD2 (5 bases each). The V gene lost 0 bases and the J gene lost 7 bases, with 7 bases spanning the gap. The CDR3 consists of 13 residues. CDR3 bases: TGTGCCAGCAGTTTAGCGTGGGGGAATGAGCAGTTCTTC. Translating it yields CASSLAWGNEQFF.

This clonotype was detected only a few times. J is TRBJ2-1 and V is TRBV6-5; 10 bases line up with TRBD2. Trimming at V came to 0 bases and at J to 7 bases, leaving 6 bases not matched to a gene. The length of the CDR3 is 16 residues. Germline assignment: CDR1 MNHEY and CDR2 SVGAGI. The CDR3 DNA sequence: TGTGCCAGCAGTTACTCGCCTAGCGGGAGCGGAAATGAGCAGTTCTTC. Translated, it gives CASSYSPSGSGNEQFF.

The chain is built from TRBV20-1 and TRBJ1-2, with D unresolved. Per germline, CDR1 DFQATT and CDR2 SNEGSKA (reference sequence). Trimming shortened V by 6 bases and J by 6 bases, and 17 bases separated the two germline ends. The CDR3 length is 13 residues. The CDR3 sequence: CSAPSPNPDGYTF. CDR3 nucleotides: TGCAGTGCCCCCTCCCCCAACCCGGATGGCTACACCTTC.

The CDR3 loop is CASSPPGGGGAGANVLTF. CDR3 nucleotide sequence: TGTGCCAGCTCACCCCCGGGAGGTGGGGGTGCTGGGGCCAACGTCCTGACTTTC. The chain links TRBV18 to TRBJ2-6; 7 positions agree with TRBD2. The CDR3 is 18 residues long. The germline V gene has CDR1 KGHSH and CDR2 LQKENI. The V gene end was trimmed by 3 bases and the J gene end by 2 bases; junction bases not matched to a gene: 10.

V gene TRBV12-3 or TRBV12-4 combines with J gene TRBJ2-1, with 10 bases that match TRBD2. With V trimmed by 7 bases and J by 4 bases, 7 bases remained unmatched. The CDR3 spans 15 residues. CDR3 region: CASTPSGGVYNEQFF. CDR3 sequence (DNA): TGTGCCAGCACTCCGAGCGGGGGGGTGTACAATGAGCAGTTCTTC.

V usage is TRBV7-6 and J usage is TRBJ2-2, with D uncertain. V lost 5 bases to trimming and J lost 4 bases, with 17 bases between them. This CDR3 region has 16 residues. The germline CDR1 and CDR2 sequences are SGHVS and FNYEAQ. The CDR3 sequence is CASSTPVQSPTGELFF. Here the CDR3 DNA reads TGTGCCAGCAGCACTCCCGTCCAGAGCCCCACCGGGGAGCTGTTTTTT. Based on the CDR3 plus reference TRBV7-6 and TRBJ2-2, the full variable domain is GAGVSQSPRYKVTKRGQDVALRCDPISGHVSLYWYRQALGQGPEFLTYFNYEAQQDKSGLPNDRFSAERPEGSISTLTIQRTEQRDSAMYRCASSTPVQSPTGELFFGEGSRLTVL.